This is a list of T cell receptor beta chains from one sample in a study of T cells after posttransplantation cyclophosphamide. TCRdb keeps only in-frame clones here, not all; method: immunoSEQ multiplex PCR. This sample carries 4,000 to 4,500 clones, none of them present only once. Sample: PBMCs, taken after allogeneic stem cell transplant with posttransplant cyclophosphamide. Source of these receptors: a female patient between 18 and 30 years old who received an allogeneic stem cell transplant from an unrelated donor, was CMV-positive, and had acute GVHD only. The graft donor may account for some of the T cells. Both conserved end residues are part of each CDR3. The D gene is left open where the match is weak. Rows may omit the clone size; those that give it use once, few, many or a size class.

clone size | D gene | J gene | V gene | CDR3 protein | CDR3 DNA
many | - | TRBJ1-2 | TRBV27 | CASSFAGVGYTF | TGTGCCAGCAGTTTTGCAGGGGTCGGCTACACCTTC
- | TRBD2 | TRBJ2-5 | TRBV5-1 | CASSLGGLAGGEQQYF | TGCGCCAGCAGCTTGGGTGGACTAGCGGGAGGGGAACAGCAGTACTTC
- | TRBD1 | TRBJ1-5 | TRBV19 | CASSRTGGNNQPQHF | TGTGCCAGTAGTCGGACAGGGGGGAACAATCAGCCCCAGCATTTT
few | TRBD2 | TRBJ2-3 | TRBV28 | CASSITSGTSTDTQYF | TGTGCCAGCAGTATCACTAGCGGGACTAGCACAGATACGCAGTATTTT
medium-sized | TRBD2 | TRBJ2-3 | TRBV25-1 | CASSEWSSGTDTQYF | TGTGCCAGCAGTGAATGGTCTAGCGGAACAGATACGCAGTATTTT
medium-sized | TRBD1 | TRBJ1-3 | TRBV7-2 | CASSLAGTERGNTIYF | TGTGCCAGCAGCTTAGCGGGGACAGAGCGTGGAAACACCATATATTTT
many | - | TRBJ2-5 | TRBV12-5 | CASGPGGGETQYF | TGTGCTAGTGGCCCAGGTGGAGGAGAGACCCAGTACTTC
many | - | TRBJ1-2 | TRBV28 | CASSLGGTLYGYTF | TGTGCCAGCAGTTTGGGTGGGACACTTTATGGCTACACCTTC
many | TRBD1 | TRBJ1-2 | TRBV9 | CASSLFDQGGNYGYTF | TGTGCCAGCAGCCTCTTTGACCAGGGGGGTAACTATGGCTACACCTTC
many | TRBD1 | TRBJ1-1 | TRBV5-1 | CASTQGAGTEAFF | TGCGCCAGCACGCAGGGGGCTGGTACTGAAGCTTTCTTT
many | TRBD2 | TRBJ2-3 | TRBV7-9 | CASSGQGLAGVSTDTQYF | TGTGCCAGCTCGGGACAGGGACTAGCGGGAGTTTCCACAGATACGCAGTATTTT
many | TRBD1 | TRBJ2-7 | TRBV7-9 | CASSADRGTYEQYF | TGTGCCAGCAGCGCCGACAGGGGAACCTACGAGCAGTACTTC
- | - | TRBJ2-3 | TRBV27 | CASSLKRTDTQYF | TGTGCCAGCAGTTTAAAGCGCACAGATACGCAGTATTTT
many | - | TRBJ1-2 | TRBV18 | CASSPVKGDYGYTF | TGTGCCAGCTCACCAGTAAAAGGGGACTATGGCTACACCTTC
many | TRBD1 | TRBJ2-7 | TRBV5-1 | CASSFEGQGYEQYF | TGCGCCAGCAGCTTCGAGGGACAGGGCTACGAGCAGTACTTC
medium-sized | - | TRBJ2-2 | TRBV5-1 | CASSLELGELFF | TGCGCCAGCAGCTTGGAGCTCGGGGAGCTGTTTTTT
few | TRBD1 | TRBJ2-7 | TRBV27 | CASSSRDRLKNEQYF | TGTGCCAGCAGTTCACGGGACAGGCTCAAGAACGAGCAGTACTTC
many | TRBD1 | TRBJ2-7 | TRBV11-2 | CASSEIVGQMSYEQYF | TGTGCCAGCAGCGAGATAGTGGGACAGATGTCCTACGAGCAGTACTTC
many | - | TRBJ1-5 | TRBV7-8 | CASNGRGNQPQHF | TGTGCCTCGAACGGGAGGGGCAATCAGCCCCAGCATTTT
many | - | TRBJ2-2 | TRBV11-2 | CASSLRIGPGTGELFF | TGTGCCAGCAGCTTACGGATCGGGCCGGGGACCGGGGAGCTGTTTTTT
- | TRBD2 | TRBJ2-3 | TRBV15 | CATSRSPIAGELDTQYF | TGTGCCACCAGCAGATCGCCTATAGCGGGAGAGTTGGATACGCAGTATTTT
many | TRBD1 | TRBJ1-5 | TRBV19 | CASSYWSGTGGGQPQHF | TGTGCCAGTAGTTATTGGAGCGGGACAGGGGGAGGTCAGCCCCAGCATTTT
medium-sized | - | TRBJ1-4 | TRBV19 | CASRFGGGTNEKLFF | TGTGCCAGTCGGTTTGGAGGTGGAACTAATGAAAAACTGTTTTTT
- | TRBD1 | TRBJ1-6 | TRBV7-3 | CASSLGQLSAPLHF | TGTGCCAGCAGCCTGGGACAGCTTTCGGCACCCCTCCACTTT
many | TRBD1 | TRBJ1-5 | TRBV27 | CASSTGTQGQLDQPQHF | TGTGCCAGCAGCACTGGGACTCAGGGACAGTTGGATCAGCCCCAGCATTTT
many | - | TRBJ2-7 | TRBV10-2 | CASKGSEGEEQYF | TGCGCCAGCAAGGGATCCGAGGGGGAAGAGCAGTACTTC
medium-sized | - | TRBJ1-4 | TRBV4-2 | CASSQIREKLFF | TGTGCCAGCAGCCAAATTCGTGAAAAACTGTTTTTT
many | - | TRBJ1-1 | TRBV10-2 | CASSRAPGINEAFF | TGCGCCAGCAGTCGAGCTCCAGGGATAAATGAAGCTTTCTTT
many | TRBD2 | TRBJ2-3 | TRBV27 | CASSLGAGPTDTQYF | TGTGCCAGCAGTTTGGGAGCGGGGCCCACAGATACGCAGTATTTT
many | TRBD2 | TRBJ2-1 | TRBV9 | CASSVDPGPGLAGAGPQNNEQFF | TGTGCCAGCAGCGTAGATCCAGGGCCGGGACTAGCGGGAGCTGGTCCCCAGAACAATGAGCAGTTCTTC